The clone carrying this TCR beta chain was seen ten or more times. Antigen specificity is unknown. This entry belongs to a study of Graves' ophthalmopathy and Graves' hyperthyroidism. TCR beta CDR3 regions were amplified from RNA transcripts. First-round RT-PCR relied on HTBI primers, and a second-round multiplex PCR came next. In TCRdb, the multiplex PCR reads were re-called with MiXCR into one record per CDR3 protein. The sample holds 500,000 to 700,000 distinct CDR3 sequences, less than 45% seen once. Per germline, CDR1 SQVTM and CDR2 ANQGSEA. V lost 4 bases, J lost 3 bases, and 10 bases lay in between. CDR3 length: 13 amino acids. General study points: Blood also contained most of the expanded thyroid clonotypes above 0.001 frequency.

The V and J genes are TRBV29-1 and TRBJ1-5; a possible D gene is TRBD1 (6 bases). This sequence was found in an adult man with Graves' hyperthyroidism. Sequencing was performed on peripheral blood or thyroid tissue (not recorded which). DNA for the CDR3: TGCAGCGTTGGTCGGGACAACAATCAGCCCCAGCATTTT. Encoded protein: CSVGRDNNQPQHF.